Shown below are 18 T cell receptor beta chains from a single sample sequenced in a study of T cells in localized non-small cell lung cancer. Clones were read by immunoSEQ multiplex PCR, and TCRdb kept only the in-frame ones, dropping some. Found here are about 30,000 clones, 85% to 90% of them singletons; the top ten hold about 2.9%. The starting material was peripheral blood, obtained before any cancer treatment. These receptors all come from a female donor of 60 years or more with stage I lung adenocarcinoma.

This rearrangement joins TRBV2 to TRBJ1-1; TRBD1 aligns across 11 bases. Losses at the gene ends were 5 bases for V and 5 bases for J; bases not matched to a gene: 4. CDR1 and CDR2 (germline): SNHLY, FYNNEI. The CDR3 runs to 14 residues. CDR3 sequence reads: CASSKDRGQTEAFF. CDR3 bases: TGTGCCAGCAGTAAGGACAGGGGGCAAACTGAAGCTTTCTTT.

The chain couples TRBV23-1 to TRBJ2-5; possible D gene TRBD1, 6 bases. TRBV23-1 is noted as an ORF with a role that remains uncertain. V was cut by 3 bases and J by 7 bases, with 15 bases left in between. The CDR3 runs to 14 residues. The chain's CDR3 is CASSHITGLGTQYF. DNA of the CDR3: TGCGCCAGCAGTCATATCACAGGGCTGGGGACCCAGTACTTC.

This chain connects TRBV19 to TRBJ2-1; TRBD2 might be the D (6 bases). Germline loops: CDR1 LNHDA, CDR2 SQIVND (reference sequence). The CDR3 length is 17 residues. V shed 1 base and J shed 0 bases, with 13 bases lying between them. The CDR3 DNA follows: TGTGCCAGTAGTATAGGTCTAGCGCTAAGCTCCTACAATGAGCAGTTCTTC. It translates to CASSIGLALSSYNEQFF.

The rearrangement joins TRBV15 to TRBJ2-3, with 9 bases lining up with TRBD2. Germline loops: CDR1 LNHNV, CDR2 YYDKDF (reference sequence). The length of the CDR3 is 16 residues. With 0 bases clipped from V and 1 base from J, the junction kept 2 bases outside the gene matches. The CDR3 sequence is CATSRDRTSGTDTQYF. For the CDR3, the DNA is TGTGCCACCAGCAGAGATCGGACTAGCGGCACAGATACGCAGTATTTT.

The chain combines TRBV11-3 with TRBJ2-2; 12 nucleotides align to TRBD2. The CDR3 extends over 15 amino acids. CDR1 SGHNT and CDR2 YENEEA come from the germline V gene. The trim removed 5 bases at V and 6 bases at J, leaving 4 bases unmatched. CDR3 residues: CASSTLAGGSGELFF. CDR3 coding DNA: TGTGCCAGCAGCACACTAGCGGGAGGTTCCGGGGAGCTGTTTTTT. The variable domain in full, with the rest retrieved from reference TRBV11-3 and TRBJ2-2, is EAGVVQSPRYKIIEKKQPVAFWCNPISGHNTLYWYLQNLGQGPELLIRYENEEAVDDSQLPKDRFSAERLKGVDSTLKIQPAELGDSAVYLCASSTLAGGSGELFFGEGSRLTVL.

The chain couples TRBV6-5 to TRBJ1-1; TRBD1 matches at 8 bases. J lost 4 bases, V lost 7 bases, and 8 bases had no gene match. Germline V gives CDR1 MNHEY, CDR2 SVGAGI. There are 14 residues in the CDR3. The CDR3 nucleotides read TGTGCCAGCACTCAGGGCCAGGGGGCCACTGAAGCTTTCTTT. Translated: CASTQGQGATEAFF.

V and J are TRBV6-4 and TRBJ2-3, with 7 bases lining up with TRBD2. The trim removed 5 bases at V and 2 bases at J, leaving 4 bases unmatched. The germline CDR1 and CDR2 sequences are MRHNA and SNTAGT. This CDR3 is built from 14 residues. In DNA, the CDR3 is TGTGCCAGCAGTCCGGGACTAACCACAGATACGCAGTATTTT. Protein sequence: CASSPGLTTDTQYF.

On this clone itself: A junction end diverges from the germline sequence, so it may reflect a read error. The CDR3 coding sequence is TGTGCCAGCAGCGTAGGGGAGTACAATGGGCAGTTCTTC. This gives the protein CASSVGEYNGQFF. The rearrangement joins TRBV9 to TRBJ2-1; tentative D call: TRBD2 (5 bases). This CDR3 is built from 13 residues. Germline CDR1 SGDLS, CDR2 YYNGEE.

Only a few counts were recorded for this clone. V and J are TRBV6-1 and TRBJ1-2; no clear D. Between the trimmed V and J ends, which lost 3 bases and 5 bases, there was a span of 13 bases. The CDR3 spans 14 residues. CDR1 and CDR2 (germline): MNHNS, SASEGT. For the CDR3, the DNA is TGTGCCAGCAGTGACCGCGGCAGGCAGTATGGCTACACCTTC. This gives the protein CASSDRGRQYGYTF.

This chain links TRBV11-1 with TRBJ2-3; TRBD1 agrees at 8 bases. Germline V gives CDR1 SGHAT, CDR2 FQDESV (reference sequence). The CDR3 loop spans 16 amino acids. Unmatched junction bases numbered 4, after V lost 2 bases and J lost 0 bases. CDR3 protein: CASSLNTGGSTDTQYF. DNA of the CDR3: TGTGCCAGCAGCTTAAATACAGGGGGTAGCACAGATACGCAGTATTTT.

This chain joins TRBV5-4 and TRBJ1-3; perhaps TRBD1 as D (5 bases). The CDR3 length is 14 residues. V was pared by 1 base and J by 2 bases, with 7 bases between. Germline values: CDR1 SGHNT, CDR2 YYREEE (reference sequence). The DNA of the CDR3 is TGTGCCAGCAGCTTGAGGGGTACTGGAAACACCATATATTTT. It encodes CASSLRGTGNTIYF.

This clone occurred a few times. The chain combines TRBV10-1 with TRBJ1-3, with D possibly being TRBD1 (5 bases). Germline CDR1 reads WNHNN; CDR2 reads SYGVQD (reference sequence). The length of the CDR3 is 15 residues. V was clipped by 6 bases and J by 0 bases, with 12 bases between them. CDR3 in DNA: TGCGCCAGCAGCCCAGGAGACAGCTCTGGAAACACCATATATTTT. It encodes CASSPGDSSGNTIYF.

The chain uses TRBV5-5 and TRBJ1-3; D is uncertain. This CDR3 is 16 amino acids long. Trimming left V 0 bases short and J 0 bases short, with 10 bases between. CDR1 SGHKS and CDR2 YYEKEE come from the germline V gene (reference sequence). The CDR3 region has the DNA TGTGCCAGCAGCTTGGCCGGCGGCAGCTCTGGAAACACCATATATTTT. It specifies CASSLAGGSSGNTIYF. The whole variable domain, remainder taken from reference TRBV5-5 and TRBJ1-3, is DAGVTQSPTHLIKTRGQQVTLRCSPISGHKSVSWYQQVLGQGPQFIFQYYEKEERGRGNFPDRFSARQFPNYSSELNVNALLLGDSALYLCASSLAGGSSGNTIYFGEGSWLTVV.

The sample holds one count of this clone. This rearrangement joins TRBV6-4 to TRBJ2-2; D perhaps matches TRBD2 (6 bases). The ends were cut back, 4 bases at V and 6 bases at J, with 9 bases in the middle. Germline CDR1 MRHNA, CDR2 SNTAGT. The CDR3 consists of 13 residues. The CDR3 sequence is CASSALASGELFF. For the CDR3, the DNA is TGTGCCAGCAGTGCACTAGCCTCCGGGGAGCTGTTTTTT.

The chain links TRBV6-6 to TRBJ1-2, with unresolved D. The germline V gene has CDR1 MNHNY and CDR2 SVGAGI (reference sequence). The CDR3 sequence is 15 residues long. The germline V and J ends were trimmed by 7 bases and 3 bases, with 18 bases remaining between them. CDR3 DNA: TGTGCCAGCACTACCGGGAAGGTCCTGGACTATGGCTACACCTTC. This translates into CASTTGKVLDYGYTF.

The gene calls are TRBV4-3 and TRBJ1-1, with D possibly TRBD1 on 5 matching bases. This CDR3 is 16 amino acids long. Germline values: CDR1 LGHNA, CDR2 YSLEER. Between the trimmed V and J ends, which lost 0 bases and 1 base, there was a span of 12 bases. CDR3: CASSQDLSRANTEAFF. In DNA, the CDR3 is TGCGCCAGCAGCCAAGACCTTAGCAGGGCGAACACTGAAGCTTTCTTT.

This chain uses TRBV5-4 with TRBJ1-2; maybe TRBD1 (6 bases). Deletions cut 5 bases from V and 4 bases from J, with 15 bases between. The V gene's germline CDR1 is SGHNT and CDR2 YYREEE (reference sequence). The CDR3 contains 14 residues. The DNA of the CDR3 is TGTGCCAGCAGAAATAACAGGGCCGGCTATGGCTACACCTTC. It specifies CASRNNRAGYGYTF.

V usage is TRBV28 and J usage is TRBJ2-5; 7 positions match TRBD2. Unmatched junction bases numbered 6, after V lost 3 bases and J lost 2 bases. Germline V gene lookup returns CDR1 MDHEN and CDR2 SYDVKM. The CDR3 covers 15 residues. The CDR3 DNA follows: TGTGCCAGCAGTTTCCCCCTAGCGGCACAAGAGACCCAGTACTTC. It is translated as CASSFPLAAQETQYF.